This TCR beta chain originates from a study of shared clonotypes between healthy human individuals. On the study more broadly: The study enrolled two women and three men aged 18 to 49.

The V gene's germline CDR1 is DFQATT and CDR2 SNEGSKA (reference sequence). The CDR3 is 10 residues long. The ends were cut back, 7 bases at V and 5 bases at J, with 6 bases in the middle. Of note for this clone: What it binds is unknown.

Study results and caveats: Relative to their counterparts shared across all four donors, non-shared clonotypes exhibited diminished generation probabilities. For naive CD4 cells, roughly 5% of clonotypes were shared across a handful of donors.

Each PCR replicate from the sorted subsets contained about 200 ng DNA, which is 25,000 to 30,000 T cell genomes. Assay used: immunoSEQ multiplex PCR; TCRdb lists only in-frame clones, some missing. The sample comprises 800,000 to 1,200,000 clones, about 80% of which are singletons, and under 0.65% rests with the top ten. The sequence came from a man aged 18 to 30 in good health. Some clones in this sample may be carry-over from other donors' samples. Sequencing was carried out using memory CD4+ T cells from PBMCs. Subset denoted: CD45RA-negative fraction. The chain couples TRBV20-1 to TRBJ2-1; no clear D gene. The CDR3 spells CSGRDNEQFF. The DNA of the CDR3 is TGCAGTGGCCGGGACAATGAGCAGTTCTTC.